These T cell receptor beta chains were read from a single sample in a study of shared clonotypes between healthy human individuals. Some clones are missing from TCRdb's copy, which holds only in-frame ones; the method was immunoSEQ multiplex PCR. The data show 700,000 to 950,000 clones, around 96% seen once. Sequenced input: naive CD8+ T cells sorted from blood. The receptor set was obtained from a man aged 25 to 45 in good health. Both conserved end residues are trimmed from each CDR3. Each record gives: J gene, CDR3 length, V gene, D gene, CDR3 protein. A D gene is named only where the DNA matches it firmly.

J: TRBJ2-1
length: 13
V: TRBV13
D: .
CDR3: ASSLLRDAYNEQF

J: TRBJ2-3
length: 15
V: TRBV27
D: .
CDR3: ASSLLRTRSGTDTQY

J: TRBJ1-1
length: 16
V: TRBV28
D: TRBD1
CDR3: ASSSKVVRDRGVTEAF

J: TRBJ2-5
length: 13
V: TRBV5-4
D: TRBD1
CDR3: ASRRTGDNQETQY

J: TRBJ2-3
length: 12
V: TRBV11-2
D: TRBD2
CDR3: ASTLVGGEDTQY

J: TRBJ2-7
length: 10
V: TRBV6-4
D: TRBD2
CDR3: ANPRGGTEQY

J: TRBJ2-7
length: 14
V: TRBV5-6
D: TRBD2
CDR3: ASSPPRTLAGYEQY

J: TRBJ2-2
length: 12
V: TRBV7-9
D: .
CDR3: ASSLGVGTGELF

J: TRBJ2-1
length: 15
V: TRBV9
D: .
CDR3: ASSASPVRRRGNEQF

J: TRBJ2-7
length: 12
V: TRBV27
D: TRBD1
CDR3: ASSPDRALREQY

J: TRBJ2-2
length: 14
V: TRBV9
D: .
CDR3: ASSDRTGGVIGELF

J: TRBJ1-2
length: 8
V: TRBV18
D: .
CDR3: ASSKQGYT

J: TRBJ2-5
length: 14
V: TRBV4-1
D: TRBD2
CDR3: ASSQELAGKIETQY

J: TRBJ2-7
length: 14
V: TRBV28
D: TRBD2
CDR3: ASSPNSGRAMYEQY

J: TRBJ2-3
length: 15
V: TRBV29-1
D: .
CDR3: SGRPGAGLASTDTQY

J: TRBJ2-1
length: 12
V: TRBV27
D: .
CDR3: ASSQGTIWSEQF

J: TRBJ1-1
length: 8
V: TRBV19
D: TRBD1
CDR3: ASGTAEAF

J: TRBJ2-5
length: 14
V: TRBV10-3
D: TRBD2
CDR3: AIRGSSGDFQETQY

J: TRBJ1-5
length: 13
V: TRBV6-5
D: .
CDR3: ASRTGTDSNQPQH

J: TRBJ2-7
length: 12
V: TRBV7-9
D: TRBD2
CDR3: ASSPREDGSEQY

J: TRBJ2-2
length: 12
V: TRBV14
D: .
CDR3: ASSRAGSTGELF

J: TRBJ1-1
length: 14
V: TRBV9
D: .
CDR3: ASSVGSSGGTTEAF

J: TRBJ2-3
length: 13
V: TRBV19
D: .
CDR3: ASSSWSGLTDTQY

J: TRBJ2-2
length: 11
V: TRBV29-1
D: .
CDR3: SVVGLYTGELF

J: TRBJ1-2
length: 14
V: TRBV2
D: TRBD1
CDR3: ASLGTGQPSSYGYT

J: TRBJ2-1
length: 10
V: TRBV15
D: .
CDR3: ATSGHSNEQF

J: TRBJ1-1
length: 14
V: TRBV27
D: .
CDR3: ASSLYHYGQNTEAF

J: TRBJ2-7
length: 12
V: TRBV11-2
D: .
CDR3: ASSDGSGSYEQY

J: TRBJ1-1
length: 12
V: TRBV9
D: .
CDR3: ASSVVQGNTEAF

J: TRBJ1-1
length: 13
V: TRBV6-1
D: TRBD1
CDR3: ASSERAGGRTEAF

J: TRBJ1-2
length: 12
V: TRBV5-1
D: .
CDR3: ASSLASAAYGYT

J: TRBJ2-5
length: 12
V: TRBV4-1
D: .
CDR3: ASSQGGNQETQY

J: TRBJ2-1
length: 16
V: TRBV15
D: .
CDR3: ATSRGPPSGNRNNEQF

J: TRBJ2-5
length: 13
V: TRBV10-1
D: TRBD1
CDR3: ASSELPGQGAIQY

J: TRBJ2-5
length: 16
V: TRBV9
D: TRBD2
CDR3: ASSAAGMNYPFRETQY

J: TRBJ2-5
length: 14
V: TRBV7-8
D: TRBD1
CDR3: ASSHPGQGRQETQY

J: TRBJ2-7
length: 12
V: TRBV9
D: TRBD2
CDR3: ASTPSGSSYEQY

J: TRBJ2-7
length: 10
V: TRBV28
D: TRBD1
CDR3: ASSSRQGRWY

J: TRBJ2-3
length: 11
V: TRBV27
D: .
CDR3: ASSLSFGPTQY

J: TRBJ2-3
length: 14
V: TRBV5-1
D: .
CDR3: ASSLLDSEAWDTQY

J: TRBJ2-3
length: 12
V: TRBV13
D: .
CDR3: ASSSVGGRDTQY

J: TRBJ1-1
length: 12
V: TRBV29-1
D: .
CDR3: SVPGDGVNTEAF

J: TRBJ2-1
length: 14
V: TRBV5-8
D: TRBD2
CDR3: ASSQLADRSYNEQF

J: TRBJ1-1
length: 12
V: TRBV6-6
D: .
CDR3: ASSYSLAAGEAF

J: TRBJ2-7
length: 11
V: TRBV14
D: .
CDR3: ASSQDIRMEQY

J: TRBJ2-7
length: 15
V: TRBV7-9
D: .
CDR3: ASSLNEAKGSSYEQY

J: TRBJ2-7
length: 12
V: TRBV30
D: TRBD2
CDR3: AWSPPGLAGRQY

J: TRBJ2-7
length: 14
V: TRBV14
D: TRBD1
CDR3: ASSLRDSPSSYEQY

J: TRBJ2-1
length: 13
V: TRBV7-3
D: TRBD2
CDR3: ASSLGAGADNEQF